These 5 T cell receptor beta chains were all obtained from the same sample, sequenced in a study of T cell responses to AZD1222 COVID-19 vaccine. The repertoire was sequenced with immunoSEQ multiplex PCR; TCRdb's copy has only in-frame clones and lacks some. The repertoire consists of roughly 150,000 clones, with around 87% occurring once and the leading ten covering approximately 9%. Sequences were derived from peripheral blood, sampled 28 days after the second AZD1222 dose. These receptors were taken from an adult who received the AZD1222 COVID-19 vaccine.

The V call is TRBV10-3, the J call TRBJ2-7; 7 bases agree with TRBD2. J gave up 7 bases and V 0 bases, and 6 bases lay outside the gene matches. CDR3 length: 14 amino acids. The germline gives CDR1 ENHRY, CDR2 SYGVKD. CDR3 region: CAISESGEGREQYF. The CDR3 coding sequence is TGTGCCATCAGTGAGTCGGGGGAGGGCCGGGAGCAGTACTTC.

This sequence joins TRBV7-9 and TRBJ2-5; D unresolved. Trimming shortened V by 1 base and J by 7 bases, and 13 bases separated the two germline ends. The CDR3 is made up of 14 amino acids. Germline V gene data show CDR1 as SEHNR and CDR2 as FQNEAQ (reference sequence). As DNA, the CDR3 is TGTGCCAGCAGCTTAGGTATTAGGGCAGGGACCCAGTACTTC. It translates to CASSLGIRAGTQYF.

This clone has just a few counts. The chain uses TRBV2 and TRBJ1-5, with D maybe TRBD1 (5 bases). With 7 bases removed from V and 6 bases from J, the gap between germline ends came to 16 bases. This CDR3 contains 14 residues. Germline CDR1 is SNHLY and CDR2 is FYNNEI. CDR3 sequence: CASTRGHWSQPQHF. The CDR3 region has the DNA TGTGCCAGCACCCGCGGACACTGGAGTCAGCCCCAGCATTTT.

The chain couples TRBV28 to TRBJ1-2; 8 nucleotides agree with TRBD1. Germline trimming cut 4 bases from V and 2 bases from J; bases unmatched to any gene: 9. Germline CDR1 MDHEN, CDR2 SYDVKM. The CDR3 contains 16 residues. As DNA, the CDR3 is TGTGCCAGCAGTTCTCCTGGGACAGGTTGGAACTATGGCTACACCTTC. It is translated as CASSSPGTGWNYGYTF.

The chain has TRBV19 and TRBJ2-2, with D maybe TRBD2 (5 bases). Germline CDR1 is LNHDA and CDR2 is SQIVND (reference sequence). V was pared by 7 bases and J by 0 bases, with 9 bases between. CDR3 length: 14 amino acids. The CDR3 region has the DNA TGTGCCAGTATCGGGATGCCGAACACCGGGGAGCTGTTTTTT. Translated: CASIGMPNTGELFF.